The 12 T cell receptor beta chains in this list originate from one sample, sequenced in a study of blood T cell repertoires in COVID-19. TCRdb keeps only in-frame clones here, not all; method: immunoSEQ multiplex PCR. Here the sample spans around 200,000 clones, around three quarters being singletons. Sequencing was carried out using peripheral blood. The receptors were sampled from a woman in her 70s with acute or convalescent COVID-19.

This clone was counted a single time. The CDR3 loop is CASSQGTASHHEQYF. CDR3 DNA sequence: TGTGCCAGCAGCCAGGGGACAGCGAGCCACCACGAGCAGTACTTC. The J gene is TRBJ2-7, the V gene TRBV11-3; 7 bases are a match to TRBD1. The germline CDR1 and CDR2 sequences are SGHNT and YENEEA. The CDR3 spans 15 residues. Unmatched junction bases numbered 12, after V lost 5 bases and J lost 5 bases. Filled out from reference TRBV11-3 and TRBJ2-7, the complete variable domain reads EAGVVQSPRYKIIEKKQPVAFWCNPISGHNTLYWYLQNLGQGPELLIRYENEEAVDDSQLPKDRFSAERLKGVDSTLKIQPAELGDSAVYLCASSQGTASHHEQYFGPGTRLTVT.

This chain connects TRBV15 to TRBJ1-4; 9 nucleotides line up with TRBD1. Germline V gene lookup returns CDR1 LNHNV and CDR2 YYDKDF (reference sequence). The CDR3 runs 16 residues. Losses at the gene ends were 0 bases for V and 7 bases for J; bases not matched to a gene: 6. CDR3 sequence reads: CATSRDGTGMGEKLFF. In DNA, the CDR3 is TGTGCCACCAGCAGAGATGGGACAGGGATGGGTGAAAAACTGTTTTTT.

The chain has TRBV6-5 and TRBJ1-1; maybe TRBD1 (6 bases). In germline, CDR1 is MNHEY, CDR2 SVGAGI. The CDR3 loop spans 14 amino acids. Trimming pared 2 bases from V and 5 bases from J, leaving 12 bases between. CDR3: CASSYRGRETEAFF. CDR3 DNA sequence: TGTGCCAGCAGTTACAGGGGGAGGGAAACTGAAGCTTTCTTT.

This clone occurred a few times. This chain links TRBV5-4 with TRBJ2-1, with D unclear. Trimming pared 4 bases from V and 0 bases from J, leaving 20 bases between. From germline, CDR1 is SGHNT and CDR2 YYREEE (reference sequence). This CDR3 has 18 residues. The CDR3 DNA is TGTGCCAGCAGCACCCCACTGTTTGGCGGCAGCTCCTACAATGAGCAGTTCTTC. This encodes CASSTPLFGGSSYNEQFF.

The chain recombines TRBV7-8 with TRBJ1-2, with 10 bases identical to TRBD1. The CDR3 extends over 15 amino acids. Germline loops: CDR1 SGHVS, CDR2 FQNEAQ. Losses at the gene ends were 1 base for V and 3 bases for J; bases not matched to a gene: 2. The CDR3 DNA reads as TGTGCCAGCAGCTTAGGACAGGGGGCACACTATGGCTACACCTTC. This codes for CASSLGQGAHYGYTF.

The V gene is TRBV2, the J gene TRBJ2-2; tentatively, D is TRBD2 (6 bases). V gave up 4 bases and J gave up 4 bases, with 13 bases separating them. This CDR3 is built from 15 residues. Germline V lookup: CDR1 SNHLY, CDR2 FYNNEI. CDR3 region: CASSVGGLVTGELFF. As DNA, the CDR3 is TGTGCCAGCAGTGTGGGGGGTTTGGTCACCGGGGAGCTGTTTTTT.

V usage is TRBV5-1 and J usage is TRBJ2-2; TRBD1 might be the D (6 bases). Trimming took 4 bases from V and 6 from J, leaving 13 bases between them. This CDR3 region has 14 residues. Germline V CDR1 and CDR2: SGHRS, YFSETQ. The DNA for the CDR3 is TGCGCCAGCAGCGCCGGGACACTGGCCGGGGAGCTGTTTTTT. Encoded protein: CASSAGTLAGELFF.

The gene calls are TRBV9 and TRBJ2-7; the D gene is possibly TRBD2 (6 bases). This CDR3 has 16 amino acids. Trimming removed 3 bases from V and 0 bases from J, with 16 bases in between. Germline-derived CDR1 and CDR2 are SGDLS and YYNGEE. The CDR3 here is CASSARDYGSSYEQYF. CDR3 nucleotide sequence: TGTGCCAGCAGCGCCCGGGATTACGGGAGCTCCTACGAGCAGTACTTC.

The chain recombines TRBV11-2 with TRBJ2-7; TRBD2 matches 10 bases. Germline loops: CDR1 SGHAT, CDR2 FQNNGV. The CDR3 has 16 residues. Trimming took 5 bases from V and 0 from J; bases not matched to a gene: 7. CDR3 sequence: CASSAEASGSSYEQYF. The DNA for the CDR3 is TGTGCCAGCAGCGCCGAGGCTAGCGGGAGCTCCTACGAGCAGTACTTC.

This clone showed up just a few times. V usage is TRBV29-1 and J usage is TRBJ1-2; unclear D gene. V shed 3 bases and J shed 6 bases, with 8 bases lying between them. CDR1 SQVTM and CDR2 ANQGSEA come from the germline V gene. The CDR3 sequence is 11 residues long. The CDR3 here is CSVDGQDGYTF. The CDR3 DNA sequence: TGCAGCGTTGATGGGCAGGATGGCTACACCTTC.

The sample holds one count of this clone. This chain uses TRBV15 with TRBJ2-7; 11 positions match TRBD2. Germline CDR1 reads LNHNV; CDR2 reads YYDKDF (reference sequence). This CDR3 is built from 16 residues. J gave up 6 bases and V 1 base, and 8 bases lay outside the gene matches. CDR3 sequence: CATSRGTSGRMGEQYF. The CDR3 coding sequence is TGTGCCACCAGCAGAGGTACTAGCGGGAGAATGGGCGAGCAGTACTTC.

This chain joins TRBV7-6 and TRBJ1-1; unclear D gene. The CDR3 is 13 residues long. The germline V and J ends were trimmed by 5 bases and 5 bases, with 12 bases remaining between them. Germline assignment: CDR1 SGHVS and CDR2 FNYEAQ. The CDR3 reads CASSPRPRTEAFF. DNA of the CDR3: TGTGCCAGCAGCCCAAGACCCAGGACTGAAGCTTTCTTT.